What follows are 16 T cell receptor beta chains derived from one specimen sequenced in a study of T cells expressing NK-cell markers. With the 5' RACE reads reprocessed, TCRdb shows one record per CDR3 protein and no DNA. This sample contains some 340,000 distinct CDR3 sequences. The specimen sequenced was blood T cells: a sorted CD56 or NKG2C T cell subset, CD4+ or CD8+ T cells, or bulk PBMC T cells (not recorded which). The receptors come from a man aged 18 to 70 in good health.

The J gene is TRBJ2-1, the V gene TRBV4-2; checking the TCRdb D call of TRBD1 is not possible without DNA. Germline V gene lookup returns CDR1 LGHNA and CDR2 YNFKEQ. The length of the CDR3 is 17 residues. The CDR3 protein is CASSQDVPGTAYNEQFF.

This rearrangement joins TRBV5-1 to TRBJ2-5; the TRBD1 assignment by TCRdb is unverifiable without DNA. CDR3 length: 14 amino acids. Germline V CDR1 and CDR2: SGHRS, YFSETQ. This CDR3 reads CASSWGDRAETQYF. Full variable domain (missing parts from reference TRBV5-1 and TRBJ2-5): KAGVTQTPRYLIKTRGQQVTLSCSPISGHRSVSWYQQTPGQGLQFLFEYFSETQRNKGNFPGRFSGRQFSNSRSEMNVSTLELGDSALYLCASSWGDRAETQYFGPGTRLLVL.

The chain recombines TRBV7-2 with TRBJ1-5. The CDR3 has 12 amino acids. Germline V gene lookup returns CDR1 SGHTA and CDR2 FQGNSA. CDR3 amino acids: CASSYPNQPQHF.

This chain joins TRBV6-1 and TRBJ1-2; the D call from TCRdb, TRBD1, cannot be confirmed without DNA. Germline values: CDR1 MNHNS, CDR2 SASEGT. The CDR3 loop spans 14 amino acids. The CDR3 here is CASSPWQGNYGYTF.

CDR3: CSARDRLARGETQYF. The chain carries TRBV20-1 and TRBJ2-5; TCRdb's D gene call, TRBD2, goes unchecked for lack of DNA. The CDR3 sequence is 15 residues long. The V gene's germline CDR1 is DFQATT and CDR2 SNEGSKA (reference sequence).

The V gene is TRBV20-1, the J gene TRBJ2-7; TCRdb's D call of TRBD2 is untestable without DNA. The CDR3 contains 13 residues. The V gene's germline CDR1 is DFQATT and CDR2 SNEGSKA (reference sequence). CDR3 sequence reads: CSERVALSYEQYF.

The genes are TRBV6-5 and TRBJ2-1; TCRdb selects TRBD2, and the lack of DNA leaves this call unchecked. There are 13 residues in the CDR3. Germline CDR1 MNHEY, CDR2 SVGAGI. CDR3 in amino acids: CASSYSPGGKAFF.

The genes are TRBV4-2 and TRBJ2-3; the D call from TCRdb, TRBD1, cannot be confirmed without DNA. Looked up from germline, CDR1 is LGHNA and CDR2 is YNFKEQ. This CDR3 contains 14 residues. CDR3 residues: CAVSAWGDTDTQYF.

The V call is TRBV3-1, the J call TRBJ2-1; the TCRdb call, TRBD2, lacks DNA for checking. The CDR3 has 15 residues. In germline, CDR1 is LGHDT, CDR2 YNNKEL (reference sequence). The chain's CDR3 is CASSRTSGVYNEQFF.

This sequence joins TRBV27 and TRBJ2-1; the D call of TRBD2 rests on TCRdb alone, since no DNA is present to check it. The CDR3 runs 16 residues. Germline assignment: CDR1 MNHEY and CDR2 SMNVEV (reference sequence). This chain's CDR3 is CASRKALAGIYNEQFF.

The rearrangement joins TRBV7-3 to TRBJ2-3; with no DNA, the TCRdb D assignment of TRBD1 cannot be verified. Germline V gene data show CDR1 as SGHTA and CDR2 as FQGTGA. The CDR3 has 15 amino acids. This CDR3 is CASSPKAGEVDTQYF. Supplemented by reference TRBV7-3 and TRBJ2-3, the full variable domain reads GAGVSQTPSNKVTEKGKYVELRCDPISGHTALYWYRQSLGQGPEFLIYFQGTGAADDSGLPNDRFFAVRPEGSVSTLKIQRTERGDSAVYLCASSPKAGEVDTQYFGPGTRLTVL.

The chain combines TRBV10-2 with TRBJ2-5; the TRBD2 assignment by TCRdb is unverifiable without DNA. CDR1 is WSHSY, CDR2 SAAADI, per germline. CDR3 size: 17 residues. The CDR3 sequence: CASSGAGLAGGNLTQYF.

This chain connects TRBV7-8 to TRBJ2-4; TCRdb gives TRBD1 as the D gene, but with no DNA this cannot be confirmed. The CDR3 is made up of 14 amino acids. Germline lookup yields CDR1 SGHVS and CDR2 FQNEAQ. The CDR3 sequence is CASSSRQGGSIQYF.

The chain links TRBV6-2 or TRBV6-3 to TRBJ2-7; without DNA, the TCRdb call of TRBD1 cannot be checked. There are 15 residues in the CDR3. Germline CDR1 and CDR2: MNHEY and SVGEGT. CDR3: CASATGGQGSHEQYF.

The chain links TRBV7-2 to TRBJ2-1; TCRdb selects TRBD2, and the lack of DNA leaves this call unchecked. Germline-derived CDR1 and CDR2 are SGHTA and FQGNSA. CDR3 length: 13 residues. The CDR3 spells CASSQGTRWGQFF.

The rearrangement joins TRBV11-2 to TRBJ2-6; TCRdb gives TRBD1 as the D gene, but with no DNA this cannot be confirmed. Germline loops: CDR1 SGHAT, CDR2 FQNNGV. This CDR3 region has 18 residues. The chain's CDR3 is CASSLVQGSYSGANVLTF.